This T cell receptor (beta chain) was identified in a study of cytotoxic CD8 clonotypes in ibrutinib-treated CLL. Study information: Patients: more than 10 relapsed/refractory, roughly 14 treatment-naive, some 18 IGHV unmutated. Responses comprised about 24 partial and 2 complete; at median about 68 months, 14 remained remitted and some 12 progressed.

Libraries of TCR beta were made from approximately 1.9 micrograms of genomic DNA that came from cryopreserved PBMCs. The data were produced by immunoSEQ multiplex PCR, yet TCRdb's version contains in-frame clones alone and is incomplete. The sample holds some 50,000 clones, 45% to 60% seen once. With regard to this clone: Its antigen is undetermined.

Regarding the study as a whole: In comparison with age-matched healthy donors, baseline clonality was higher and tracked circulating CD8+ T-cell counts.

With V trimmed by 4 bases and J by 2 bases, 4 bases remained unmatched. The CDR3 length is 14 residues. CDR1 and CDR2 (germline): SGHNT, YENEEA. The chain combines TRBV11-3 with TRBJ2-7; 8 bases align to TRBD1. The source was PBMCs, collected after 24 months of ibrutinib treatment. The receptor was derived from a human donor with chronic lymphocytic leukemia. CDR3 coding DNA: TGTGCCAGCAGCTCACAGGACAGGGCCTACGAGCAGTACTTC. Protein sequence: CASSSQDRAYEQYF. Complete variable domain (other parts from reference TRBV11-3 and TRBJ2-7): EAGVVQSPRYKIIEKKQPVAFWCNPISGHNTLYWYLQNLGQGPELLIRYENEEAVDDSQLPKDRFSAERLKGVDSTLKIQPAELGDSAVYLCASSSQDRAYEQYFGPGTRLTVT.